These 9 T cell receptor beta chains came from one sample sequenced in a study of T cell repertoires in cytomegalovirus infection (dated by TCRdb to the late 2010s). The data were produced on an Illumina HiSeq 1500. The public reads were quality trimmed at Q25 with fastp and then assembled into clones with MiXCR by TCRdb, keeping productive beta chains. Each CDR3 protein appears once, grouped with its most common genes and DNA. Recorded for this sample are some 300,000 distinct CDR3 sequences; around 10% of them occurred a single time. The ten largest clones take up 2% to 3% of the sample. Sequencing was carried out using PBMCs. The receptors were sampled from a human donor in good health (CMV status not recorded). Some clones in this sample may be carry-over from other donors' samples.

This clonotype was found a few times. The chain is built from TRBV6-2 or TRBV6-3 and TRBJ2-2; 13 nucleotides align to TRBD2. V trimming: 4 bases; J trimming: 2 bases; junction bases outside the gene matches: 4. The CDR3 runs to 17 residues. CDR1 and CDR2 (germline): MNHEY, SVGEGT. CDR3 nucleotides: TGTGCCAGCAGTTGGGGACTAGCGGGGCTCAACACCGGGGAGCTGTTTTTT. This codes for CASSWGLAGLNTGELFF.

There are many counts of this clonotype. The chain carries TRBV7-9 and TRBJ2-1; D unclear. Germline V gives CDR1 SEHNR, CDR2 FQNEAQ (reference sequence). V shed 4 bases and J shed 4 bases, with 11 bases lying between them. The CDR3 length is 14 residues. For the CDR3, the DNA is TGTGCCAGCAGCTCAACGGGTTCGTACAATGAGCAGTTCTTC. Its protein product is CASSSTGSYNEQFF.

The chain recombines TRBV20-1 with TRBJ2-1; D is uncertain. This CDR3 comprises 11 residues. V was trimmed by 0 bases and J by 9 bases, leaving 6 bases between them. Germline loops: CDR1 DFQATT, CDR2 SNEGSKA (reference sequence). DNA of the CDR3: TGCAGTGCTAGAGATCAGACTGAGCAGTTCTTC. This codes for CSARDQTEQFF.

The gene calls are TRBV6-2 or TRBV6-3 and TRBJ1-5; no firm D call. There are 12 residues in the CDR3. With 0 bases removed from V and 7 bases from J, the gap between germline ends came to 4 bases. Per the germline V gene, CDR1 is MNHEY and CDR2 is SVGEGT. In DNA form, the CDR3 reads TGTGCCAGCAGTTACTCACGGCAGCCCCAGCATTTT. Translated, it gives CASSYSRQPQHF.

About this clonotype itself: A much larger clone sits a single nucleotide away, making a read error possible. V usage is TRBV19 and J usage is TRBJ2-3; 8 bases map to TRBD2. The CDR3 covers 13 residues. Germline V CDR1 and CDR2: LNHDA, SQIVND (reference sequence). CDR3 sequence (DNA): TGTACCAGTAGTCAGGGACTAGCAGATACGCAGTATTTT. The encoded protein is CTSSQGLADTQYF.

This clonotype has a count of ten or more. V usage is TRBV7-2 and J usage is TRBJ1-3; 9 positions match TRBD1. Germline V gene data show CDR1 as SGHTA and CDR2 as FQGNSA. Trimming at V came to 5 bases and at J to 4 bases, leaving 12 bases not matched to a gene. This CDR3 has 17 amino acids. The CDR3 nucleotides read TGTGCCAGCAGCATAAACATCGGGACAGGGCGAGGAAACACCATATATTTT. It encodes CASSINIGTGRGNTIYF. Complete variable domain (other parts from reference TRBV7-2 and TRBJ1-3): GAGVSQSPSNKVTEKGKDVELRCDPISGHTALYWYRQSLGQGLEFLIYFQGNSAPDKSGLPSDRFSAERTGGSVSTLTIQRTQQEDSAVYLCASSINIGTGRGNTIYFGEGSWLTVV.

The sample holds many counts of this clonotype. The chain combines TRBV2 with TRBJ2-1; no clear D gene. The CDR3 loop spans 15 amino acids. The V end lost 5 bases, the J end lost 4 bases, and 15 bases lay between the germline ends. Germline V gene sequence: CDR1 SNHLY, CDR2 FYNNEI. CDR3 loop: CASSRQRLNYNEQFF. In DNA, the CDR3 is TGTGCCAGCAGTCGCCAGCGCCTGAATTACAATGAGCAGTTCTTC.

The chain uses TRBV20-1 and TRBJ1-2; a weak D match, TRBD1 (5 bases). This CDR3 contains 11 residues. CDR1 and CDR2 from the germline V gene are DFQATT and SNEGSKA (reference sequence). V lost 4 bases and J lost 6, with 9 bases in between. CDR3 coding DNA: TGCAGTGCTATTGGGGGGGATGGCTACACCTTC. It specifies CSAIGGDGYTF.

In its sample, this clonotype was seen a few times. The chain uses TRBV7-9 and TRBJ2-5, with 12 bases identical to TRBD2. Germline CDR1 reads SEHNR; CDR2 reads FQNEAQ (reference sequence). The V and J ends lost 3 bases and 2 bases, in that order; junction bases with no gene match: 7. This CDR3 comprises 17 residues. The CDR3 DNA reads TGTGCCAGCAGCTTGGGTTGGACTAGCGGGGAACAAGAGACCCAGTACTTC. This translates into CASSLGWTSGEQETQYF.